These T cell receptor beta chains were read from a single sample in a study of T cell responses to AZD1222 COVID-19 vaccine. TCRdb's table, derived via immunoSEQ multiplex PCR, lists solely in-frame clones and lacks some. The table has approximately 220,000 clones, about 92% seen once. The specimen was peripheral blood, collected on day 0 of MenACWY control vaccination. Receptors were obtained from an adult in good health. Each CDR3 is given with its conserved first and last residue. Each record gives: D gene, J gene, clone size, V gene, CDR3 protein, CDR3 DNA. A D gene is named only where the DNA matches it firmly. Only part of the rows carry a size: once, few, many, or a class if the clone is expanded.

>TRBD1|TRBJ1-5|-|TRBV3-1/TRBV3-2
CASSQDPPGQGASSNQPQHF
TGTGCCAGCAGCCAAGACCCACCGGGACAGGGGGCTTCTAGCAATCAGCCCCAGCATTTT
>TRBD1|TRBJ2-3|-|TRBV7-6
CASSFGQGATDTQYF
TGTGCCAGCAGCTTTGGACAGGGGGCTACAGATACGCAGTATTTT
>-|TRBJ1-4|-|TRBV5-8
CASSLGGRATNEKLFF
TGTGCCAGCAGCTTGGGTGGCAGGGCAACTAATGAAAAACTGTTTTTT
>-|TRBJ1-1|-|TRBV6-5
CASTERGTTEAFF
TGTGCCAGCACCGAAAGGGGGACCACTGAAGCTTTCTTT
>TRBD2|TRBJ2-2|-|TRBV30
CASPGGLNTGELFF
TGTGCCTCCCCGGGGGGGCTGAACACCGGGGAGCTGTTTTTT
>-|TRBJ1-1|-|TRBV6-6
CATLGAMNTEAFF
TGTGCCACTCTAGGGGCGATGAACACTGAAGCTTTCTTT
>TRBD2|TRBJ2-2|-|TRBV5-1
CASSFLSGGDTGELFF
TGCGCCAGCAGCTTCCTTAGCGGGGGGGACACCGGGGAGCTGTTTTTT
>TRBD2|TRBJ2-3|-|TRBV5-8
CASSLERGGDTQYF
TGTGCCAGCAGCTTGGAGCGGGGAGGGGATACGCAGTATTTT
>-|TRBJ1-4|-|TRBV5-1
CASSLTGDYNEKLFF
TGCGCCAGCAGCTTGACAGGAGACTATAATGAAAAACTGTTTTTT
>TRBD1|TRBJ1-5|-|TRBV12-3/TRBV12-4
CASSNRGNQPQHF
TGTGCCAGCAGTAACAGGGGAAATCAGCCCCAGCATTTT
>-|TRBJ1-1|-|TRBV18
CASSPRSLLLRNTEAFF
TGTGCCAGCTCACCACGTAGTTTACTCCTTCGTAACACTGAAGCTTTCTTT
>-|TRBJ2-6|-|TRBV25-1
CASSEPGTGANVLTF
TGTGCCAGCAGTGAACCAGGGACTGGGGCCAACGTCCTGACTTTC
>TRBD1|TRBJ1-4|-|TRBV4-1
CASSQKGATGGPEKLFF
TGCGCCAGCAGCCAAAAAGGGGCAACAGGGGGACCCGAAAAACTGTTTTTT
>-|TRBJ2-1|-|TRBV12-3/TRBV12-4
CASSLFLGEQFF
TGTGCCAGCAGTTTATTTCTAGGGGAGCAGTTCTTC
>TRBD1|TRBJ1-2|-|TRBV28
CASSSPDRALGYTF
TGTGCCAGCAGTTCCCCCGACAGGGCGTTGGGCTACACCTTC
>-|TRBJ1-1|-|TRBV30
CAWSVRAPIEAFF
TGTGCCTGGAGTGTGCGGGCCCCAATTGAAGCTTTCTTT
>-|TRBJ1-1|-|TRBV7-3
CASSLKWGTEAFF
TGTGCCAGCAGCTTAAAATGGGGAACTGAAGCTTTCTTT
>-|TRBJ2-3|-|TRBV5-4
CASSLEMTGVTDTQYF
TGTGCCAGCAGCCTCGAAATGACGGGGGTCACAGATACGCAGTATTTT
>-|TRBJ1-4|-|TRBV6-5
CASTPTGVSNEKLFF
TGTGCCAGCACCCCTACGGGGGTGAGTAATGAAAAACTGTTTTTT
>-|TRBJ2-7|few|TRBV7-2
CASSLGGGPYEQYF
TGTGCCAGCAGCTTAGGTGGGGGGCCCTACGAGCAGTACTTC
>-|TRBJ2-5|-|TRBV19
CAAGNVETQYF
TGTGCCGCGGGAAACGTAGAGACCCAGTACTTC
>-|TRBJ2-3|-|TRBV5-1
CASIGGNTDTQYF
TGCGCCAGCATAGGGGGGAATACAGATACGCAGTATTTT
>TRBD1|TRBJ1-4|-|TRBV7-6
CASSLGLGTVNEKLFF
TGTGCCAGCAGCTTAGGGCTCGGGACAGTTAATGAAAAACTGTTTTTT
>-|TRBJ1-2|once|TRBV7-2
CASSLERAASYGYTF
TGTGCCAGCAGCTTAGAGCGGGCAGCTAGCTATGGCTACACCTTC
>-|TRBJ2-1|-|TRBV5-1
CASREGFQLNEQFF
TGCGCCAGCAGAGAGGGATTTCAGTTAAATGAGCAGTTCTTC
>TRBD1|TRBJ1-2|-|TRBV30
CAWSPGTGRFYGYTF
TGTGCCTGGAGTCCCGGGACAGGGAGATTCTATGGCTACACCTTC
>-|TRBJ1-2|-|TRBV18
CASSPTEDYGYTF
TGTGCCAGCTCACCAACAGAGGACTACGGCTACACCTTC
>-|TRBJ1-3|-|TRBV7-6
CASSLGNTIYF
TGTGCCAGCAGCTTAGGAAACACCATATATTTT
>-|TRBJ1-1|-|TRBV5-1
CASSQGSATLNTEAFF
TGCGCCAGCAGCCAAGGGAGCGCCACCTTGAACACTGAAGCTTTCTTT
>TRBD1|TRBJ1-4|-|TRBV5-1
CASSSGQGREKLFF
TGCGCCAGCAGTTCGGGACAGGGGAGGGAAAAACTGTTTTTT
>TRBD2|TRBJ2-1|once|TRBV5-3
CARSLPRKEIAGANEQFF
TGTGCCAGAAGCTTGCCCCGAAAGGAGATAGCGGGGGCGAATGAGCAGTTCTTC
>-|TRBJ2-5|-|TRBV18
CASSDSQGETQYF
TGTGCCAGCTCAGATTCCCAGGGAGAGACCCAGTACTTC
>TRBD1|TRBJ1-3|-|TRBV18
CASSLQTGGVGNTIYF
TGTGCCAGCTCACTCCAGACAGGGGGCGTCGGAAACACCATATATTTT
>TRBD1|TRBJ1-5|-|TRBV7-2
CASSLAATGETQPQHF
TGTGCCAGCAGCTTAGCGGCCACAGGGGAAACTCAGCCCCAGCATTTT
>TRBD1|TRBJ1-2|-|TRBV28
CASSFSSRQGRGYTF
TGTGCCAGCAGTTTTTCGAGCAGACAGGGACGAGGCTACACCTTC
>-|TRBJ1-5|-|TRBV28
CASRMSIGANQPQHF
TGTGCCAGCAGAATGTCGATTGGGGCTAATCAGCCCCAGCATTTT
>-|TRBJ2-7|-|TRBV7-9
CASSQDGHYEQYF
TGTGCCAGCAGCCAGGACGGGCACTACGAGCAGTACTTC
>-|TRBJ1-4|-|TRBV5-1
CASSFQGATNEKLFF
TGCGCCAGCAGCTTTCAGGGCGCAACTAATGAAAAACTGTTTTTT
>-|TRBJ1-1|-|TRBV18
CASSPPQGNRMNTEAFF
TGTGCCAGCTCACCACCGCAAGGTAACAGAATGAACACTGAAGCTTTCTTT
>TRBD2|TRBJ2-3|-|TRBV11-3
CASSLDTSGGSGTQYF
TGTGCCAGCAGCTTAGATACTAGCGGGGGGTCGGGTACGCAGTATTTT
>-|TRBJ1-2|-|TRBV10-3
CAISESGFNGYTF
TGTGCCATCAGTGAGTCGGGGTTCAATGGCTACACCTTC
>-|TRBJ2-5|-|TRBV6-2/TRBV6-3
CASRSSRETQYF
TGTGCCAGCCGTTCTAGTCGAGAGACCCAGTACTTC
>TRBD2|TRBJ2-7|-|TRBV7-6
CASSLLTGTSGAYEQYF
TGTGCCAGCAGCTTATTGACCGGGACTAGCGGGGCCTACGAGCAGTACTTC
>-|TRBJ1-3|-|TRBV5-4
CASSLAGAFSGNTIYF
TGTGCCAGCAGCTTGGCAGGGGCCTTCTCTGGAAACACCATATATTTT
>TRBD1|TRBJ1-2|-|TRBV11-2
CASSLDRTGAGYTF
TGTGCCAGCAGCTTAGACCGGACAGGGGCAGGCTACACCTTC
>TRBD1|TRBJ1-1|-|TRBV5-1
CASSRGTVQNTEAFF
TGCGCCAGCAGCAGGGGGACAGTGCAGAACACTGAAGCTTTCTTT
>TRBD1|TRBJ2-6|-|TRBV6-1
CASSEATGGSLLFFSGANVLTF
TGTGCCAGCAGTGAAGCGACAGGGGGATCCCTACTCTTTTTCTCTGGGGCCAACGTCCTGACTTTC